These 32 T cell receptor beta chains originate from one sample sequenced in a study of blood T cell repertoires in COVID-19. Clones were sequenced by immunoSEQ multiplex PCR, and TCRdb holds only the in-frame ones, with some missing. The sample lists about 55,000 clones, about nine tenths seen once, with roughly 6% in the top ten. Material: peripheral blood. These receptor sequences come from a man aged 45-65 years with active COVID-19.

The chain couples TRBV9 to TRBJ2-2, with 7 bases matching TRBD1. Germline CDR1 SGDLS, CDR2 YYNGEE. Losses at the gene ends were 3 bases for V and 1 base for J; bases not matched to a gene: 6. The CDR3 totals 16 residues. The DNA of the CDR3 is TGTGCCAGCAGCGGCCGGACAGGCTTGAACACCGGGGAGCTGTTTTTT. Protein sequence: CASSGRTGLNTGELFF.

The CDR3, as DNA: TGTGCCAGCAGAAACAGGGCCTCCTACACCTTC. Its translation is CASRNRASYTF. This chain links TRBV28 with TRBJ1-2; D might be TRBD1 (6 bases). This CDR3 is 11 amino acids long. Trimming pared 6 bases from V and 10 bases from J, leaving 12 bases between. CDR1 and CDR2 (germline): MDHEN, SYDVKM.

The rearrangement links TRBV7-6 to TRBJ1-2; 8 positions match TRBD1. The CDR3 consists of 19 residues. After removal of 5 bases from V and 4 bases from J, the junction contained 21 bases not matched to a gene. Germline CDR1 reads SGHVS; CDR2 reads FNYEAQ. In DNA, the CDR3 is TGTGCCAGCAGCCCAGGGCCCCCAGGGGGCGGAGGACTGAGCTATGGCTACACCTTC. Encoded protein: CASSPGPPGGGGLSYGYTF.

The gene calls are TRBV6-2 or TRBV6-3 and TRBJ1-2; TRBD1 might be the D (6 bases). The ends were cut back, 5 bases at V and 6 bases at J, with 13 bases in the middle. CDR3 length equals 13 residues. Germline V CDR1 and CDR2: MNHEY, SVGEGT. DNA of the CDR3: TGTGCCAGCAGTCGGCAGGGGAACAATGGCTACACCTTC. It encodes CASSRQGNNGYTF.

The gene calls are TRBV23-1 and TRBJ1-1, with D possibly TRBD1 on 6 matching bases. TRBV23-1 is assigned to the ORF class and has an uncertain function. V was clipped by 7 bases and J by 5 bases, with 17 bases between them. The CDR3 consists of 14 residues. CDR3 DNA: TGCGCCAGCACCCCCGGGACAAAAAGAACTGAAGCTTTCTTT. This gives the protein CASTPGTKRTEAFF.

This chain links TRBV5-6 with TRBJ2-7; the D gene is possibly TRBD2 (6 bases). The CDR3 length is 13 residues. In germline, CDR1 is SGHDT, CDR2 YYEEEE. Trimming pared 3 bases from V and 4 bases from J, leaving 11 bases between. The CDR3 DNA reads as TGTGCCAGCAGCTCCGCGGGGCCATACGAGCAGTACTTC. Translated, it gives CASSSAGPYEQYF.

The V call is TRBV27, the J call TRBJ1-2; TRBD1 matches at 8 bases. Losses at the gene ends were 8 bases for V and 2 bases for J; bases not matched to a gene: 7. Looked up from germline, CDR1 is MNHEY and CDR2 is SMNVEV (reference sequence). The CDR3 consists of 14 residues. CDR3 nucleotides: TGTGCCAGCCGCGCAGGGGGCGCGAACTATGGCTACACCTTC. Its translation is CASRAGGANYGYTF.

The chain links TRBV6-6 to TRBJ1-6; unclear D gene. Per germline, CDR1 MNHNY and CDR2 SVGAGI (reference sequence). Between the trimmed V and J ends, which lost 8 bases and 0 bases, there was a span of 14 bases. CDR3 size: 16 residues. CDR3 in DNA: TGTGCCAGCTGCAATTCCGGGGTCTCCTATAATTCACCCCTCCACTTT. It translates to CASCNSGVSYNSPLHF.

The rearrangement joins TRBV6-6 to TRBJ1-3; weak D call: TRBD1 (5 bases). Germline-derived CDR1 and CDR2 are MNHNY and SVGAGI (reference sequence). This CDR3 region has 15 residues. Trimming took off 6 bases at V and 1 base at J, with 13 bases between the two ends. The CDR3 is CASRSSRVSGNTIYF. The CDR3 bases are TGTGCCAGCAGATCATCCAGGGTATCTGGAAACACCATATATTTT.

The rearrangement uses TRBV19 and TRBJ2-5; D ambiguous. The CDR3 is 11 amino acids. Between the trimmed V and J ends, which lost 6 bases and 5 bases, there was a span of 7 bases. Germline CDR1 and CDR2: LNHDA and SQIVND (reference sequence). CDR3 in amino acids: CASRHWETQYF. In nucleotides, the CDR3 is TGTGCCAGTAGACATTGGGAGACCCAGTACTTC.

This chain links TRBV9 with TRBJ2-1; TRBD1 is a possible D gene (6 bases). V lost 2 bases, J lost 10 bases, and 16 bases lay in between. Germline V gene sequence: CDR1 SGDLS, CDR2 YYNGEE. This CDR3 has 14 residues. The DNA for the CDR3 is TGTGCCAGCAGCGTTGGAATCGACAGGACCGAGCAGTTCTTC. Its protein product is CASSVGIDRTEQFF.

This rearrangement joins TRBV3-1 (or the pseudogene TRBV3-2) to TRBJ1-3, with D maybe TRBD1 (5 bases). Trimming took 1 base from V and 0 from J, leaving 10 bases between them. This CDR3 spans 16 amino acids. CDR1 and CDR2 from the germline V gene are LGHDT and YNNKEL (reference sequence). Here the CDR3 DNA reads TGTGCCAGCAGCCAAGTGGGGCCCCACTCTGGAAACACCATATATTTT. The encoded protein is CASSQVGPHSGNTIYF.

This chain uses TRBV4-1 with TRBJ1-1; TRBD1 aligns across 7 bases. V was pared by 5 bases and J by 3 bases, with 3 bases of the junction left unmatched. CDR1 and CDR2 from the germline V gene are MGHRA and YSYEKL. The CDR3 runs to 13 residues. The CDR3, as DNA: TGCGCCAGCAGCTTGACAGGGTACACTGAAGCTTTCTTT. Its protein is CASSLTGYTEAFF.

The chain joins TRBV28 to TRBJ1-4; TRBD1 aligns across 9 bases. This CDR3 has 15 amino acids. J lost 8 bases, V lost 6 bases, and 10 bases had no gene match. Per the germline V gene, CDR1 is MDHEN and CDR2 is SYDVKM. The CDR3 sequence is CASSSIGTGREKLFF. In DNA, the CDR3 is TGTGCCAGCAGCTCCATAGGGACAGGGCGCGAAAAACTGTTTTTT. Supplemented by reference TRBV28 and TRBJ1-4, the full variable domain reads DVKVTQSSRYLVKRTGEKVFLECVQDMDHENMFWYRQDPGLGLRLIYFSYDVKMKEKGDIPEGYSVSREKKERFSLILESASTNQTSMYLCASSSIGTGREKLFFGSGTQLSVL.

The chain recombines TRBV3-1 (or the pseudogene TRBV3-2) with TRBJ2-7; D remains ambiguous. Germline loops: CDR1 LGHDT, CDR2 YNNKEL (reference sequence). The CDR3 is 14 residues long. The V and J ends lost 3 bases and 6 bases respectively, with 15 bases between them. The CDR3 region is CASSQGSNPIEQYF. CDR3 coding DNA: TGTGCCAGCAGCCAGGGCTCAAATCCCATCGAGCAGTACTTC.

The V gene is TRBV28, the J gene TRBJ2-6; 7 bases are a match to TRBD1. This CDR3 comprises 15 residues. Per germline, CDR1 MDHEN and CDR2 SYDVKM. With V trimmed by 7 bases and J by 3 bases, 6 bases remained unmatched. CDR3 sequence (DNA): TGTGCCAGCAACCAAAGGGGGCTTGGGGCCAACGTCCTGACTTTC. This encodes CASNQRGLGANVLTF. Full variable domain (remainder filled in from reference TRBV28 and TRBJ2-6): DVKVTQSSRYLVKRTGEKVFLECVQDMDHENMFWYRQDPGLGLRLIYFSYDVKMKEKGDIPEGYSVSREKKERFSLILESASTNQTSMYLCASNQRGLGANVLTFGAGSRLTVL.

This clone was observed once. CDR3 region: CASSSTAPGANTGELFF. CDR3 nucleotides: TGTGCCAGCAGTTCCACGGCTCCAGGGGCGAACACCGGGGAGCTGTTTTTT. The chain links TRBV28 to TRBJ2-2; D may be TRBD1 (6 bases). The germline V and J ends were trimmed by 4 bases and 0 bases, with 15 bases remaining between them. This CDR3 is 17 amino acids long. CDR1 MDHEN and CDR2 SYDVKM come from the germline V gene. The variable domain in full, completed from reference TRBV28 and TRBJ2-2, reads DVKVTQSSRYLVKRTGEKVFLECVQDMDHENMFWYRQDPGLGLRLIYFSYDVKMKEKGDIPEGYSVSREKKERFSLILESASTNQTSMYLCASSSTAPGANTGELFFGEGSRLTVL.

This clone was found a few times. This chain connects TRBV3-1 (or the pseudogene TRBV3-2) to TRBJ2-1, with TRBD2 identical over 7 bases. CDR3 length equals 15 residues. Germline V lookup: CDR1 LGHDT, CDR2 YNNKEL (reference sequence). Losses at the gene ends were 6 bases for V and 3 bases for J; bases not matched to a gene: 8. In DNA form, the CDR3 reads TGTGCCAGCAGTGAGACTCGCGGGAGCTACAATGAGCAGTTCTTC. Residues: CASSETRGSYNEQFF.

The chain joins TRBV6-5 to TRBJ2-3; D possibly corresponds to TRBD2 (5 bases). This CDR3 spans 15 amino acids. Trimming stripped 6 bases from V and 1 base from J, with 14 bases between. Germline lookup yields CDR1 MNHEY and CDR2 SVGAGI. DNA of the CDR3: TGTGCCAGCAGCCCCCAGGCGGGTGGCACAGATACGCAGTATTTT. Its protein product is CASSPQAGGTDTQYF.

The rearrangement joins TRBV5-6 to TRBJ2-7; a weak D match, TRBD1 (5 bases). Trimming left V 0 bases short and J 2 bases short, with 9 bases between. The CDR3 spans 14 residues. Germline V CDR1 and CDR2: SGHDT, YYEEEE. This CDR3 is CASSLEGAAYEQYF. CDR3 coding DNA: TGTGCCAGCAGCTTGGAAGGGGCGGCCTACGAGCAGTACTTC. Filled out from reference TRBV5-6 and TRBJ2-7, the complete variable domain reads DAGVTQSPTHLIKTRGQQVTLRCSPKSGHDTVSWYQQALGQGPQFIFQYYEEEERQRGNFPDRFSGHQFPNYSSELNVNALLLGDSALYLCASSLEGAAYEQYFGPGTRLTVT.

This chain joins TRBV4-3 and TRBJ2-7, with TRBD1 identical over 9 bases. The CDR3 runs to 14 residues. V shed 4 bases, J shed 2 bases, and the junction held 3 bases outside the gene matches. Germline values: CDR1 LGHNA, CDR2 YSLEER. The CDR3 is CASSPGTGTYEQYF. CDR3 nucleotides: TGCGCCAGCAGCCCCGGGACAGGGACCTACGAGCAGTACTTC.

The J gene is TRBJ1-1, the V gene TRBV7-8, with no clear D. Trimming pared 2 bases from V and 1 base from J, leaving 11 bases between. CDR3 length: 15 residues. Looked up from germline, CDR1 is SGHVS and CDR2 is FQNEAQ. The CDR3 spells CASSLLLGPNTEAFF. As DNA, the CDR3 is TGTGCCAGCAGCTTACTCTTGGGCCCGAACACTGAAGCTTTCTTT.

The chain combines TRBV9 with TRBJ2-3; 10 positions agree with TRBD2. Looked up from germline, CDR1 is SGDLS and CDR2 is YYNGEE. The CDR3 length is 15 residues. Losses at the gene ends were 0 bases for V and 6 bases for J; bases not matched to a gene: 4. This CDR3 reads CASSVGSSGGDTQYF. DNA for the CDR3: TGTGCCAGCAGCGTAGGCTCTAGCGGGGGTGATACGCAGTATTTT.

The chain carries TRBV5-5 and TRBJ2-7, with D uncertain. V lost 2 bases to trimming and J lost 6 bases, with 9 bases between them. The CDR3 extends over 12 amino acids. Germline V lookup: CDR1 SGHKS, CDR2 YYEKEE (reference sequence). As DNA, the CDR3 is TGTGCCAGCAGCTTCGGCAGCGCCGAGCAGTACTTC. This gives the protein CASSFGSAEQYF.

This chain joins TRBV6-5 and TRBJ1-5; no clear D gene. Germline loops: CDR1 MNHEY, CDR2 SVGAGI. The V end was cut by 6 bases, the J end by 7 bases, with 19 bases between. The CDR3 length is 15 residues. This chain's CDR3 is CASSEGPGSGQPQHF. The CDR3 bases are TGTGCCAGCAGCGAGGGCCCGGGGTCGGGCCAGCCCCAGCATTTT.

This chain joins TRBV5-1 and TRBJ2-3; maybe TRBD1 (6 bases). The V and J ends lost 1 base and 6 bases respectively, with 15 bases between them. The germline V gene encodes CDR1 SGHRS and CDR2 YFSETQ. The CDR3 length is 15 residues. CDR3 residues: CASSLSSMRGDTQYF. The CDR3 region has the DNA TGCGCCAGCAGCTTGAGTAGCATGAGGGGGGATACGCAGTATTTT.

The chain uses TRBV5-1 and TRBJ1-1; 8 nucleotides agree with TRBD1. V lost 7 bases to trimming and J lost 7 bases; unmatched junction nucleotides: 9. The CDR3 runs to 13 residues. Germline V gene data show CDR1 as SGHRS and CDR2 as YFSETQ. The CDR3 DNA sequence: TGCGCCAGCGCCACAGGGGGGAGTTTTGAAGCTTTCTTT. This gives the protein CASATGGSFEAFF.

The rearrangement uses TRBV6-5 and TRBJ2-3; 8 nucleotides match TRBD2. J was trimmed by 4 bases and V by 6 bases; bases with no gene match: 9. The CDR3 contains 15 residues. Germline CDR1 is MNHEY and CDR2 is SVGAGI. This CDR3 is CASRQRGIGPDTQYF. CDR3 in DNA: TGTGCCAGCAGGCAGCGGGGGATCGGCCCAGATACGCAGTATTTT.

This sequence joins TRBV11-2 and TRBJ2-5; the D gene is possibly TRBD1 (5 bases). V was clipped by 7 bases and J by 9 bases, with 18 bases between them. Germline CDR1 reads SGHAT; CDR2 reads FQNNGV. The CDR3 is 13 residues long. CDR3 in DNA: TGTGCCAGCACCTCCGATGAAACCAGGGCCCAGTACTTC. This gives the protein CASTSDETRAQYF.

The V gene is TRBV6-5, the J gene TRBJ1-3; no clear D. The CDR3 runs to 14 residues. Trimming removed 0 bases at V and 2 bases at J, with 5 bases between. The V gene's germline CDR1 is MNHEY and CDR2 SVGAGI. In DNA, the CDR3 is TGTGCCAGCAGTTACTCCATCACTGGAAACACCATATATTTT. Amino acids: CASSYSITGNTIYF.

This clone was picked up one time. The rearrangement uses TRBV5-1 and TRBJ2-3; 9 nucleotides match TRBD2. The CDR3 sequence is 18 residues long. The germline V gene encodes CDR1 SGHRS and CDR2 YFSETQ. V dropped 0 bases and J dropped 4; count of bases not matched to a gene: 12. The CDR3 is CASSLVCGRVYKADTQYF. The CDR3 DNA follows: TGCGCCAGCAGCTTGGTTTGCGGGAGGGTCTATAAGGCAGATACGCAGTATTTT.

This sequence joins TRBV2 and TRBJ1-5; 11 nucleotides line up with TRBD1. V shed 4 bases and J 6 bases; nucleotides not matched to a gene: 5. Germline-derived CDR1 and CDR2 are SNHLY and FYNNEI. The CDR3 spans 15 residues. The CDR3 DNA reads TGTGCCAGCAGTGGGGACAGGGGGGAGGCTCAGCCCCAGCATTTT. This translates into CASSGDRGEAQPQHF.